This T cell receptor beta chain was sequenced for a study of response to subunit inactivated influenza vaccine. This clonotype has a handful of counts. MiXCR, applied by TCRdb to the RT-PCR reads, yields one record per CDR3 protein. The table lists about 540,000 distinct CDR3 sequences, roughly 25% of them singletons, with approximately 3% in the top ten. The V and J ends lost 0 bases and 7 bases, in that order; junction bases with no gene match: 4. The V gene's germline CDR1 is SGDLS and CDR2 YYNGEE. The CDR3 is made up of 14 amino acids. Another study also made use of these data, one on T cells expressing NK-cell markers. That report adds: The authors generated TCR beta cDNA through 5'RACE template switching with UMIs. Just one sequenced donor of eight was HCMV-seronegative, while seven were seropositive. The study did not resolve the HCMV specificity of expanded NKG2C+ T cell clones.

The sequencing used CD4+ T cells sorted from PBMCs, collected about 11 days after vaccination. The chain couples TRBV9 to TRBJ2-1; TRBD2 agrees at 7 bases. The TCR was taken from a man aged 50 or older who received an inactivated influenza vaccine. CDR3 DNA: TGTGCCAGCAGCGTAGTGGGAGGGGAGAATGAGCAGTTCTTC. Translated, it gives CASSVVGGENEQFF.